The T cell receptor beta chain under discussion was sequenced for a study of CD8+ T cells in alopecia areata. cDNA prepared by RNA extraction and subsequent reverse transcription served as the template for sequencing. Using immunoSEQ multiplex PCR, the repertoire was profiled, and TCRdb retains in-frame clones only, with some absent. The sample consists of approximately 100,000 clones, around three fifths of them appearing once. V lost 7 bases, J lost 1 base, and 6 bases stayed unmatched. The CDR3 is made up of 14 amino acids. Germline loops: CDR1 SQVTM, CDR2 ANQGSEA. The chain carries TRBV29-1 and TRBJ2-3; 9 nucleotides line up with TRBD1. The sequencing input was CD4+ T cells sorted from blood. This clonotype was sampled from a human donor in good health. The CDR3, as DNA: TGCAGCGCTACAGGGGGCGCGGGCACAGATACGCAGTATTTT. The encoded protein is CSATGGAGTDTQYF.